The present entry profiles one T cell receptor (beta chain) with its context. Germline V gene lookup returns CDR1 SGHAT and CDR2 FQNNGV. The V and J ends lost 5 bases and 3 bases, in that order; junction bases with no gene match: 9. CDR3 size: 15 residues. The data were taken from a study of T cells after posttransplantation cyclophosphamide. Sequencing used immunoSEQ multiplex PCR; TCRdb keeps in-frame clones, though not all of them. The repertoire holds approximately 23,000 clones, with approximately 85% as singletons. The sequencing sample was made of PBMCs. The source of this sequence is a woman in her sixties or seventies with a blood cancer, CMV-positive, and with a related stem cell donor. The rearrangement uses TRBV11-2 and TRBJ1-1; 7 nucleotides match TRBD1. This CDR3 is CASSPWTGQDTEAFF. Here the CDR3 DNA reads TGTGCCAGCAGCCCCTGGACAGGACAGGACACTGAAGCTTTCTTT. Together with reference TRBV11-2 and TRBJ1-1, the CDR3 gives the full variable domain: EAGVAQSPRYKIIEKRQSVAFWCNPISGHATLYWYQQILGQGPKLLIQFQNNGVVDDSQLPKDRFSAERLKGVDSTLKIQPAKLEDSAVYLCASSPWTGQDTEAFFGQGTRLTVV.